The clone carrying this T cell receptor beta chain was observed many times. Its antigen is as yet unknown. The CDR3 spans 16 residues. With V trimmed by 8 bases and J by 3 bases, 13 bases remained unmatched. Germline values: CDR1 SNHLY, CDR2 FYNNEI. The time point here: longitudinal time-point 3. The cDNA was synthesized by means of template-switch 5'RACE, which was carried out with 10-nucleotide random UMIs. Sequencing runs each generated in excess of 170 million TCR-beta sequences derived from 15-18 subjects. TCRdb processed the 5' RACE reads anew with MiXCR; each CDR3 protein has one entry. The table has approximately 47,000 distinct CDR3 sequences, roughly 13% seen once. This record comes from a study of neurological immune-mediated disorders. Findings and caveats of the study: Expansion of TCR clones was greatest in HTLV-1-associated myelopathy and smallest in multiple sclerosis, where it fell below that of healthy controls. Expanded clones shared no CDR3 amino acid sequences across subjects, suggesting private repertoires in all groups.

The TCR sequence derives from a male donor with HTLV-1-associated myelopathy (HAM/TSP). Sequenced: PBMCs. This chain joins TRBV2 and TRBJ2-3, with 8 bases that match TRBD1. CDR3 DNA sequence: TGTGCCAGCCAACACAGGGACAGGTTTTTAACAGATACGCAGTATTTT. Protein sequence: CASQHRDRFLTDTQYF.